The entry below describes one T cell receptor beta chain. As yet, its antigen is unknown. The data derive from a study of monozygotic twins with cystic fibrosis. Points from the study as a whole: Clonality was generally low (median around 0.009), higher in the most severe patients. Co-twins had the most similar V usage for 13 of 16 pairs, J for 8.

Only in-frame clones appear in the TCRdb table, and some are missing; sequencing was by immunoSEQ multiplex PCR. Here the sample spans around 33,000 clones, approximately 84% being singletons. Sequencing was done on a sample of blood. The TCR was taken from a girl aged 2 to 10 with cystic fibrosis.

The CDR3 sequence is CASSAKGNTEAFF. The CDR3 nucleotides are TGTGCCAGCAGTGCCAAGGGTAACACTGAAGCTTTCTTT. The gene calls are TRBV25-1 and TRBJ1-1, with D hard to call. There are 13 residues in the CDR3. Germline V gives CDR1 MGHDK, CDR2 SYGVNS. Trimming took 4 bases from V and 2 from J, leaving 8 bases between them. Full variable domain (outside the CDR3, taken from reference TRBV25-1 and TRBJ1-1): EADIYQTPRYLVIGTGKKITLECSQTMGHDKMYWYQQDPGMELHLIHYSYGVNSTEKGDLSSESTVSRIRTEHFPLTLESARPSHTSQYLCASSAKGNTEAFFGQGTRLTVV.